This TCR beta chain derives from a study of cytomegalovirus exposure and HLA in healthy donors. General study points: A later analysis revealed that TCR association rates differed between HLA loci, peaking at DRB1 and bottoming out at HLA-C. Rarity characterized most TCR sequences, yet some public TCRs appeared in many donors. A few CMV-associated chains proved CMV antigen-specific in vitro.

A note on this clone: Its antigen is currently unknown.

This CDR3 region has 15 residues. The germline CDR1 and CDR2 sequences are KGHSH and LQKENI. V lost 4 bases and J lost 2, with 14 bases in between. Use of 60 Vbeta and 13 Jbeta primers characterized the PCR. This table comes from immunoSEQ multiplex PCR, and its TCRdb copy is limited to in-frame clones, with some not included. The top ten clones hold 4.5% to 6% of a sample with 150,000 to 200,000 clones, 80% of them seen once. The sequencing sample was made of PBMCs. The genes are TRBV18 and TRBJ1-1, with TRBD1 as a possible D gene (5 bases). This TCR came from a man aged 35 to 55 in good health and CMV-seronegative. Here the CDR3 reads CASSQVRGRNTEAFF. Here the CDR3 DNA reads TGTGCCAGCTCACAGGTCCGGGGGAGAAACACTGAAGCTTTCTTT.